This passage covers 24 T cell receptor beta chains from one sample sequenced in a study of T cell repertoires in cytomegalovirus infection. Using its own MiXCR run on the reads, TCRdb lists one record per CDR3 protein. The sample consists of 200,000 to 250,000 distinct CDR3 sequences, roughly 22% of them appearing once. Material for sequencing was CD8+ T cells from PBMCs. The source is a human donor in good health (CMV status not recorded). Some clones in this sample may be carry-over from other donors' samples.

CDR3 protein: CSAAGQTNTDTQYF. DNA of the CDR3: TGCAGTGCGGCTGGACAGACGAACACAGATACGCAGTATTTT. The chain links TRBV20-1 to TRBJ2-3; weak D call: TRBD1 (6 bases). V gave up 6 bases and J gave up 2 bases, with 15 bases separating them. CDR1 is DFQATT, CDR2 SNEGSKA, per germline (reference sequence). The CDR3 extends over 14 amino acids.

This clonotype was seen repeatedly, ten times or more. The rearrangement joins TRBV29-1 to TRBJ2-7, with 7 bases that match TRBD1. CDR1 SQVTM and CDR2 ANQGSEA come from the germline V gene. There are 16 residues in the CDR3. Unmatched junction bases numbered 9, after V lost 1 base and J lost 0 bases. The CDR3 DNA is TGCAGCGTTGAAGGGGGACAGAGGGACCTCTCCTACGAGCAGTACTTC. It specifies CSVEGGQRDLSYEQYF.

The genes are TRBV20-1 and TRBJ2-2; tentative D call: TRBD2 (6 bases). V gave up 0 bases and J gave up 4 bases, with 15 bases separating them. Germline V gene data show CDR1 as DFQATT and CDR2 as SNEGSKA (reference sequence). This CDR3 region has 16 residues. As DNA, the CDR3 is TGCAGTGCTAGAGACCCGGGAGCAGGCGGCACCGGGGAGCTGTTTTTT. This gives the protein CSARDPGAGGTGELFF.

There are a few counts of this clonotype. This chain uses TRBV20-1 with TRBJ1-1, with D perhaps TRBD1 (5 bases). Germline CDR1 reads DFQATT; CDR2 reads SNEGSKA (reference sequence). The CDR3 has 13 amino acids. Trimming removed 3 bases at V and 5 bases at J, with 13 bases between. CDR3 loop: CSASEGRGTEAFF. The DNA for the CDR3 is TGCAGTGCTAGCGAGGGGCGTGGGACTGAAGCTTTCTTT.

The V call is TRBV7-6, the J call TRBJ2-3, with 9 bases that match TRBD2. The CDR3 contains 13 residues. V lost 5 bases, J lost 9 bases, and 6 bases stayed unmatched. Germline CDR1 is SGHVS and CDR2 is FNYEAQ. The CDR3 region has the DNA TGTGCCAGCAGCCCCTTAAGCGGGGGGACGCAGTATTTT. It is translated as CASSPLSGGTQYF. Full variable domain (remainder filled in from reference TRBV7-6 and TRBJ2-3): GAGVSQSPRYKVTKRGQDVALRCDPISGHVSLYWYRQALGQGPEFLTYFNYEAQQDKSGLPNDRFSAERPEGSISTLTIQRTEQRDSAMYRCASSPLSGGTQYFGPGTRLTVL.

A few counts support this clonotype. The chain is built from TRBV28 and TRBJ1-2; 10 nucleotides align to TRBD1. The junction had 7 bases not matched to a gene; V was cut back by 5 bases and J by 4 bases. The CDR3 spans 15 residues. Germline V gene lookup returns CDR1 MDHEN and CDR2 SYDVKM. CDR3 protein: CASSAGQGTFYGYTF. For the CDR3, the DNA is TGTGCCAGCAGTGCGGGACAGGGGACTTTCTATGGCTACACCTTC.

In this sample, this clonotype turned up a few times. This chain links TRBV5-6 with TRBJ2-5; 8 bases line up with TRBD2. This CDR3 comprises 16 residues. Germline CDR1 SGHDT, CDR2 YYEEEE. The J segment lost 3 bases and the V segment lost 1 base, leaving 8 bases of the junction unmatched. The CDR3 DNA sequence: TGTGCCAGCAGCTTGTTGGAGCGGGGGATTAAAGAGACCCAGTACTTC. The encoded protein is CASSLLERGIKETQYF. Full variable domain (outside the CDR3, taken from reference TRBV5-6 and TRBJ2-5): DAGVTQSPTHLIKTRGQQVTLRCSPKSGHDTVSWYQQALGQGPQFIFQYYEEEERQRGNFPDRFSGHQFPNYSSELNVNALLLGDSALYLCASSLLERGIKETQYFGPGTRLLVL.

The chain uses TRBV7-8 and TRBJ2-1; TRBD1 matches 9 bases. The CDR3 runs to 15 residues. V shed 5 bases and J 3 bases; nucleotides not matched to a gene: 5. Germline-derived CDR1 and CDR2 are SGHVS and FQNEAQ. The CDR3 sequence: CASSDTGGNYNEQFF. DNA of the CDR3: TGTGCCAGCAGCGATACAGGGGGCAACTACAATGAGCAGTTCTTC.

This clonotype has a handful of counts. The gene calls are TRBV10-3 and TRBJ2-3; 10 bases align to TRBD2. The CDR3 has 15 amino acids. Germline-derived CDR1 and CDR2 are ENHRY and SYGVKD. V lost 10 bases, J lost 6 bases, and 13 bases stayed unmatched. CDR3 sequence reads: CATSSGGRQGDTQYF. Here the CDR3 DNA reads TGTGCCACGTCTAGCGGGGGCCGACAAGGGGATACGCAGTATTTT.

The CDR3 loop reads CSARDYRIQGEYDEQYF. The CDR3 coding sequence is TGCAGTGCTAGAGATTACAGGATCCAGGGGGAGTATGACGAGCAGTACTTC. The chain has TRBV20-1 and TRBJ2-7; 7 bases are a match to TRBD1. The CDR3 totals 17 residues. V gave up 0 bases and J gave up 5 bases; unmatched junction bases: 16. Germline values: CDR1 DFQATT, CDR2 SNEGSKA (reference sequence).

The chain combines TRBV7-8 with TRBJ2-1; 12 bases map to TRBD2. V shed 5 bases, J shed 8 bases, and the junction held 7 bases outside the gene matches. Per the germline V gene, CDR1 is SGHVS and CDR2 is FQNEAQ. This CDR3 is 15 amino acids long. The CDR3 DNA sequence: TGTGCCAGCAGCCTATGGACTAGCGGGGCCCATGAGCAGTTCTTC. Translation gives CASSLWTSGAHEQFF. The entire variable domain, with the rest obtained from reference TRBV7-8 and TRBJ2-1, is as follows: GAGVSQSPRYKVAKRGQDVALRCDPISGHVSLFWYQQALGQGPEFLTYFQNEAQLDKSGLPSDRFFAERPEGSVSTLKIQRTQQEDSAVYLCASSLWTSGAHEQFFGPGTRLTVL.

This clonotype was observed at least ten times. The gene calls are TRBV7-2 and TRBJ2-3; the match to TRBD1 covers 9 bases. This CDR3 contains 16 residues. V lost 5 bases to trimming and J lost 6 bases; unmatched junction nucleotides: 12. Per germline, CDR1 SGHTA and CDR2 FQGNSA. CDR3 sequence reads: CASSPPTGGAGDTQYF. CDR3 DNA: TGTGCCAGCAGCCCCCCCACAGGGGGCGCAGGGGATACGCAGTATTTT.

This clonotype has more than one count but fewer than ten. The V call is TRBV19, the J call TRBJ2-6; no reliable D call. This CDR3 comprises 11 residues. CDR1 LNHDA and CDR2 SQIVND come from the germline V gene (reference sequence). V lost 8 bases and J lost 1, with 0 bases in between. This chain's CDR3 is CASSGANVLTF. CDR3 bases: TGTGCCAGTTCTGGGGCCAACGTCCTGACTTTC.

The CDR3 DNA sequence: TGCAGTGCTAGAGATCTCAATGGTTACGAGCAGTACTTC. Encoded protein: CSARDLNGYEQYF. V gene TRBV20-1 combines with J gene TRBJ2-7, with D unclear. Per germline, CDR1 DFQATT and CDR2 SNEGSKA (reference sequence). V was cut by 0 bases and J by 4 bases, with 10 bases left in between. CDR3 length: 13 amino acids.

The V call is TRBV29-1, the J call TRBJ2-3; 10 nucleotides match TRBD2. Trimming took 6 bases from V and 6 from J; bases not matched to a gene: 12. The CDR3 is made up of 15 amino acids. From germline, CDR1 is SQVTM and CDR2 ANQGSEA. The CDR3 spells CSVAGLAGALDTQYF. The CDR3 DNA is TGCAGCGTGGCGGGTCTAGCGGGGGCCCTGGATACGCAGTATTTT.

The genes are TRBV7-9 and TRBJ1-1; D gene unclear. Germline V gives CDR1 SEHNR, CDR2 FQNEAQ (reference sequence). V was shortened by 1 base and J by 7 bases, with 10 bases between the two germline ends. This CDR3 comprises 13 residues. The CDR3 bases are TGTGCCAGCAGCTTAGGGAGTAGGGATGAAGCTTTCTTT. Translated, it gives CASSLGSRDEAFF.

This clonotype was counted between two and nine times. The CDR3 sequence: CASLPGGTDTQYF. In nucleotides, the CDR3 is TGTGCCAGCTTACCAGGGGGCACAGATACGCAGTATTTT. This chain links TRBV2 with TRBJ2-3, with D perhaps TRBD1 (6 bases). There are 13 residues in the CDR3. V lost 8 bases and J lost 1, with 10 bases in between. Germline V gives CDR1 SNHLY, CDR2 FYNNEI.

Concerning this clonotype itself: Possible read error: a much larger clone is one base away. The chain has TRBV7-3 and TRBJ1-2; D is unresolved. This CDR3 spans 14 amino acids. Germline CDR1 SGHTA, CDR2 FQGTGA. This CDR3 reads CASSPTFRTYDYTF. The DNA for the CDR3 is TGTGCCAGCAGCCCCACCTTCCGGACCTATGACTACACCTTC.

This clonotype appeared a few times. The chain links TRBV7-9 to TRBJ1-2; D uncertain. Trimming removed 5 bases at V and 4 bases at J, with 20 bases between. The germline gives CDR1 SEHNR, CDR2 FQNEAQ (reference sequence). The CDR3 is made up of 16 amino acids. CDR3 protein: CASSLWIAGTAYGYTF. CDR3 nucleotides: TGTGCCAGCAGCCTCTGGATAGCTGGAACAGCCTATGGCTACACCTTC.

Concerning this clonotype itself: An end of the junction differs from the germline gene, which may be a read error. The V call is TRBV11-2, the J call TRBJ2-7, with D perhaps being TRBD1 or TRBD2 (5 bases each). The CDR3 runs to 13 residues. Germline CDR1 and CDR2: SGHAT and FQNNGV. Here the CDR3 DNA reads TGTGCCAGCAGCGGGGACCTCACCTACGGGCAGTACTTC. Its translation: CASSGDLTYGQYF.

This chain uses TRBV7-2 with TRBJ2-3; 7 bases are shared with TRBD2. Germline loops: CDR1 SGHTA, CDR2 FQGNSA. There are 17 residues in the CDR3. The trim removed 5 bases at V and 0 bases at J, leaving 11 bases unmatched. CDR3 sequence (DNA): TGTGCCAGCAGCGGAAAAGTCCTAGCGGTTAGCACAGATACGCAGTATTTT. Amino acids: CASSGKVLAVSTDTQYF.

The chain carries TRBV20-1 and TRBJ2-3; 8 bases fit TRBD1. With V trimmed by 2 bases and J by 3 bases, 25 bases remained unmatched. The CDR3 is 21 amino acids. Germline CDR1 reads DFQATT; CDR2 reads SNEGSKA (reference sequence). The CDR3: CSARPLGQVETAGRPTDTQYF. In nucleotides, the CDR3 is TGCAGTGCTAGACCCCTGGGACAGGTCGAGACCGCCGGTAGACCAACAGATACGCAGTATTTT.

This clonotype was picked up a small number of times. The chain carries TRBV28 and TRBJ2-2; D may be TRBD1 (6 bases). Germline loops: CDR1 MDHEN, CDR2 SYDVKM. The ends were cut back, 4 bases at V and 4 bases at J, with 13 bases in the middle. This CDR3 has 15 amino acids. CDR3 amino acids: CASSSYRVSTGELFF. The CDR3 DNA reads TGTGCCAGCAGTTCCTACAGGGTTAGCACCGGGGAGCTGTTTTTT.

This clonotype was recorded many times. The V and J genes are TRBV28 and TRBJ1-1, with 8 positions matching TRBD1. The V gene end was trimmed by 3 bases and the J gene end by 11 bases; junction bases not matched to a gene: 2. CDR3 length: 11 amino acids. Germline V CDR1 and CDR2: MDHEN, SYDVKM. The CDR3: CASSLGQVAFF. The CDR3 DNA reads TGTGCCAGCAGTTTGGGACAGGTGGCTTTCTTT.